This TCR beta chain was captured by sequencing in a study of shared clonotypes between healthy human individuals. Generated by immunoSEQ multiplex PCR, the TCRdb table keeps only in-frame clones and is missing some. The sample records 300,000 to 400,000 clones, 74% being singletons. This CDR3 spans 16 amino acids. Germline-derived CDR1 and CDR2 are SGHAT and FQNNGV. Deletions cut 1 base from V and 1 base from J, with 12 bases between. This TCR came from a man aged 25 to 40 in good health. The chain is built from TRBV11-2 and TRBJ2-3; D gene uncertain. Sample: memory CD4+ T cells sorted from blood. Noted subset: CD45RA-negative fraction. The CDR3 loop reads CASSLAPQRRTDTQYF. The DNA of the CDR3 is TGTGCCAGCAGCTTAGCGCCCCAGCGTCGCACAGATACGCAGTATTTT.